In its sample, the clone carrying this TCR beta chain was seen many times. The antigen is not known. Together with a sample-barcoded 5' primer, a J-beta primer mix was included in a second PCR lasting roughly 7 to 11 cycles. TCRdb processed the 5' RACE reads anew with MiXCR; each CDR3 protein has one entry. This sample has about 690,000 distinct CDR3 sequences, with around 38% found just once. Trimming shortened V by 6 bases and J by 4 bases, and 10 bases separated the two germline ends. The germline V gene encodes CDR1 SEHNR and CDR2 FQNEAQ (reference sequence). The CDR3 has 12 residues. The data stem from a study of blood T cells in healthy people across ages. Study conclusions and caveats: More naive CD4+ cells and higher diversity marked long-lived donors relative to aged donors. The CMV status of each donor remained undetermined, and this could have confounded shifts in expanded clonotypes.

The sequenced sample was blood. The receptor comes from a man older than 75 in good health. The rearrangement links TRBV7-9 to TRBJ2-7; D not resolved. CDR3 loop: CASRRTGYEQYF. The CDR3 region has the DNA TGTGCCAGCAGAAGGACCGGATACGAGCAGTACTTC.